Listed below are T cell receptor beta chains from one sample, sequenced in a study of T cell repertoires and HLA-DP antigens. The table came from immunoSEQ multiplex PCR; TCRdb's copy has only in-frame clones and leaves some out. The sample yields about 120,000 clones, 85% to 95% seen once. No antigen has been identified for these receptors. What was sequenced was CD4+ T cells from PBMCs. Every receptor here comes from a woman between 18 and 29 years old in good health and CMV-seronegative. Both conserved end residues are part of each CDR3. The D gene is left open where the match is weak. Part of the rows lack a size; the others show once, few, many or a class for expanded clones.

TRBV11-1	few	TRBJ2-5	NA	CASSSRRGTEQETQYF	TGTGCCAGCAGCTCACGCCGCGGGACAGAACAAGAGACCCAGTACTTC
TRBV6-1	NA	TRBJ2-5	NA	CASSEGQDRASHQETQYF	TGTGCCAGCAGTGAGGGGCAAGACAGAGCATCACACCAAGAGACCCAGTACTTC
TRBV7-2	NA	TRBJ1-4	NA	CASRSPWTNEKLFF	TGTGCCAGCAGATCCCCCTGGACTAATGAAAAACTGTTTTTT
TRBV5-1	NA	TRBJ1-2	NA	CASSLDGAGYGYTF	TGCGCCAGCAGCTTGGACGGGGCGGGGTATGGCTACACCTTC
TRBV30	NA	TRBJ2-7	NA	CAWKSGWDEQYF	TGTGCCTGGAAGTCGGGGTGGGACGAGCAGTACTTC
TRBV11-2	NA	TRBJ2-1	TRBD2	CASSSKGLAGGWINEQFF	TGTGCCAGCAGCTCGAAGGGACTAGCGGGAGGGTGGATCAATGAGCAGTTCTTC
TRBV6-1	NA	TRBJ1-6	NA	CASTVGFYNSPLHF	TGTGCCAGCACGGTGGGATTCTATAATTCACCCCTCCACTTT
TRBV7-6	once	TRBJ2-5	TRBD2	CASSHGLAGWETQYF	TGTGCCAGCAGCCACGGGCTAGCGGGGTGGGAGACCCAGTACTTC
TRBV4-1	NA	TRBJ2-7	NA	CASSQEGEGIGKIYEQYF	TGCGCCAGCAGCCAAGAAGGTGAGGGAATAGGGAAAATCTACGAGCAGTACTTC
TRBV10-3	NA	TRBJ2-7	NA	CASGDSSYEQYF	TGTGCCAGCGGGGACAGCTCCTACGAGCAGTACTTC
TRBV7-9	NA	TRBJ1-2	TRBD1	CASSSSGQTYGYTF	TGTGCCAGCAGCTCGTCGGGACAGACATATGGCTACACCTTC
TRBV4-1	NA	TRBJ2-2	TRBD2	CASSQPGTKNTGELFF	TGCGCCAGCAGCCAACCCGGGACTAAGAACACCGGGGAGCTGTTTTTT
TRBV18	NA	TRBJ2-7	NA	CASSLSTESLSYEQYF	TGTGCCAGCTCACTAAGTACGGAGTCCCTCTCCTACGAGCAGTACTTC
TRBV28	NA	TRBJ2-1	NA	CASSPRIVGSEQFF	TGTGCCAGCAGTCCAAGGATAGTGGGCTCGGAGCAGTTCTTC
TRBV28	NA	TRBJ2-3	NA	CATHWDTDTQYF	TGTGCCACCCATTGGGACACAGATACGCAGTATTTT
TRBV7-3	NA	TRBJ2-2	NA	CASSLLGSGTGELFF	TGTGCCAGCAGCTTACTGGGGTCGGGCACCGGGGAGCTGTTTTTT
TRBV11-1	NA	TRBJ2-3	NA	CASSLSQWVSDTQYF	TGTGCCAGCAGCTTAAGCCAGTGGGTATCAGATACGCAGTATTTT
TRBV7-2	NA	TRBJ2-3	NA	CASSLGASRWGDTQYF	TGTGCCAGCAGCTTAGGGGCTAGCAGGTGGGGAGATACGCAGTATTTT
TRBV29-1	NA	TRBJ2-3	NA	CSVAGVLRDTQYF	TGCAGCGTTGCGGGGGTCCTTAGGGATACGCAGTATTTT
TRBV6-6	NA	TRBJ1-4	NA	CASKVRGPTNEKLFF	TGTGCCAGCAAAGTCAGGGGACCAACTAATGAAAAACTGTTTTTT
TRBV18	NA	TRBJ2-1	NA	CASSVTAYNEQFF	TGTGCCAGCTCCGTGACAGCCTACAATGAGCAGTTCTTC
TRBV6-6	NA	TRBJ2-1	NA	CASSYSTSNEQFF	TGTGCCAGCAGTTACTCGACCAGCAATGAGCAGTTCTTC